A single sample gave rise to the 2 T cell receptor beta chains below, sequenced in a study of T cell repertoires in cytomegalovirus infection. No antigen is known for these receptors. TCRdb called the reads again in MiXCR, with one record for every CDR3 protein. The repertoire includes about a million distinct CDR3 sequences, around 31% of them detected once, and 11% to 15% sits in the top ten. Sequencing used cultured CD8+ T cells from PBMCs, obtained from culture after CMV antigen stimulation. The receptors shown here come from a human donor in good health (CMV status not recorded). Some clones in this sample may be carry-over from other donors' samples.

The sample holds many counts of this clonotype. The chain employs TRBV6-5 and TRBJ1-5; D unresolved. V lost 2 bases to trimming and J lost 1 base, with 6 bases between them. Germline CDR1 reads MNHEY; CDR2 reads SVGAGI. The CDR3 length is 14 residues. The CDR3 is CASSYGSSNQPQHF. As DNA, the CDR3 is TGTGCCAGCAGTTACGGGTCCAGCAATCAGCCCCAGCATTTT.

Notes on this clonotype: No conserved phenylalanine or tryptophan is present at the end of the CDR3, so a read error is the likely explanation. The CDR3 loop is CASSYGSDRGGETQYS. The CDR3 DNA is TGTGCCAGCAGTTACGGATCGGACAGGGGCGGGGAGACCCAGTACTCC. V is TRBV6-8 and J is TRBJ2-5, with TRBD1 matching over 9 bases. Unmatched junction bases numbered 9, after V lost 2 bases and J lost 5 bases. CDR1 is MNHGY, CDR2 SAAAGT, per germline. This CDR3 region has 16 residues.